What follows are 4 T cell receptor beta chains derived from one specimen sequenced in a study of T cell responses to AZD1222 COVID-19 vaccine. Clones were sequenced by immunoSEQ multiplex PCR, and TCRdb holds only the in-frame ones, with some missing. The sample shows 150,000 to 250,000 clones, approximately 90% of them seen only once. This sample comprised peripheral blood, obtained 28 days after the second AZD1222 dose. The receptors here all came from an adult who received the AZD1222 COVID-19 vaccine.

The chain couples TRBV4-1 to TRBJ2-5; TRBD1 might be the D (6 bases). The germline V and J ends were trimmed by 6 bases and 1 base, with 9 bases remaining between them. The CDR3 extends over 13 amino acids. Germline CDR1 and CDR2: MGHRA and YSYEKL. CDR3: CASSGTLQETQYF. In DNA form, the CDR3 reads TGCGCCAGCAGTGGGACACTCCAAGAGACCCAGTACTTC.

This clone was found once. CDR3 in amino acids: CGTRGRRHEKLFF. CDR3 sequence (DNA): TGTGGGACCAGGGGGCGTCGGCATGAAAAACTGTTTTTT. The chain recombines TRBV28 with TRBJ1-4, with 8 bases identical to TRBD1. There are 13 residues in the CDR3. In germline, CDR1 is MDHEN, CDR2 SYDVKM.

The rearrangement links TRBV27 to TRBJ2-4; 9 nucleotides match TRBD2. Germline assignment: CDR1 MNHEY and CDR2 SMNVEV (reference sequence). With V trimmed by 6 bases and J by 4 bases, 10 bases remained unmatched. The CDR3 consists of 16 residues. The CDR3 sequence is CASRATGTSRKNIQYF. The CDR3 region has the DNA TGTGCCAGCAGGGCTACTGGGACTAGCAGAAAAAACATTCAGTACTTC.

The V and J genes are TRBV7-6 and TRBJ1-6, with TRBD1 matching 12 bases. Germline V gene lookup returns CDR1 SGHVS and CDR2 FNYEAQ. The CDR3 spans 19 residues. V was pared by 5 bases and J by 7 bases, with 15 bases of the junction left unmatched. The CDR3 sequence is CASSPLGGTGGAMNSPLHF. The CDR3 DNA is TGTGCCAGCAGCCCTTTAGGTGGGACAGGGGGCGCGATGAATTCACCCCTCCACTTT.